This T cell receptor beta chain was documented in a study of T cells in Graves' hyperthyroidism and ophthalmopathy. Amplification of TCR beta CDR3 regions was performed using RNA transcripts as template. First-round RT-PCR of the TCR CDR3 relied on the HTBI primer set. MiXCR, run by TCRdb on the multiplex PCR reads, gives a single entry per CDR3 protein. The repertoire holds 460,000 or so distinct CDR3 sequences, with 14% as singletons. This clonotype was found many times. The junction does not match germline at one end; this may be a read error. The CDR3 consists of 11 residues. Per the germline V gene, CDR1 is MNHNS and CDR2 is SASEGT.

This clonotype originated in a woman younger than 35 with Graves' hyperthyroidism. The chain links TRBV6-1 to TRBJ2-7; D is possibly TRBD2 (5 bases). What was sequenced was blood. In DNA, the CDR3 is TGTGCCAGCACCAACGACTACGGGCAGTACTTC. Protein product: CASTNDYGQYF.